One sample yielded the 26 T cell receptor beta chains listed below, sequenced in a study of T cell repertoires in cytomegalovirus infection. TCRdb ran MiXCR on the reads and lists one entry per CDR3 protein. The sample shows more than 150,000 distinct CDR3 sequences, 17% of them seen only once. The sequenced sample consisted of CD8+ T cells from PBMCs. The receptor set was obtained from a human donor in good health (CMV status not recorded). Some clones in this sample may be carry-over from other donors' samples.

This chain connects TRBV12-3 or TRBV12-4 to TRBJ1-1, with a weak D call TRBD1 (6 bases). The CDR3 loop spans 12 amino acids. V was trimmed by 4 bases and J by 8 bases, leaving 11 bases between them. In DNA form, the CDR3 reads TGTGCCAGCAGTTGGACGGGACAAGAAGCTTTCTTT. Protein sequence: CASSWTGQEAFF.

This chain joins TRBV25-1 and TRBJ2-7; 9 bases are shared with TRBD1. Germline values: CDR1 MGHDK, CDR2 SYGVNS. The CDR3 has 15 amino acids. The V segment lost 1 base and the J segment 2 bases; nucleotides outside the gene matches: 3. CDR3 nucleotides: TGTGCCAGCAGTGAATCAGGGACAGGGACCTACGAGCAGTACTTC. Translating it yields CASSESGTGTYEQYF.

This sequence joins TRBV7-9 and TRBJ1-2, with D perhaps TRBD1 (5 bases). The CDR3 is 13 amino acids. Germline V CDR1 and CDR2: SEHNR, FQNEAQ (reference sequence). V lost 2 bases and J lost 9, with 13 bases in between. The CDR3 DNA is TGTGCCAGCAGCTTACCGTCGGGGGAGCGCTACACCTTC. This translates into CASSLPSGERYTF.

The V gene is TRBV28, the J gene TRBJ2-3; 7 bases line up with TRBD2. This CDR3 is 15 amino acids long. Germline V gene data show CDR1 as MDHEN and CDR2 as SYDVKM. After removal of 1 base from V and 4 bases from J, the junction contained 5 bases not matched to a gene. The chain's CDR3 is CASSLFSGYPDTQYF. CDR3 coding DNA: TGTGCCAGCAGTTTATTTAGCGGGTACCCAGATACGCAGTATTTT.

This clonotype was recorded a few times. The CDR3, as DNA: TGTGCCAGCAGAGGCCTCTCGGAGCAGTACTTC. Translation: CASRGLSEQYF. The genes are TRBV5-6 and TRBJ2-7, with no clear D. The CDR3 spans 11 residues. The germline V gene encodes CDR1 SGHDT and CDR2 YYEEEE. V lost 5 bases to trimming and J lost 7 bases, with 10 bases between them.

This clonotype was seen a handful of times. The genes are TRBV28 and TRBJ1-2; TRBD1 matches at 7 bases. CDR3 size: 15 residues. Trimming took 4 bases from V and 3 from J; bases not matched to a gene: 8. Germline CDR1 MDHEN, CDR2 SYDVKM. The CDR3 protein is CASSSYRGSYYGYTF. Written as DNA, the CDR3 is TGTGCCAGCAGTTCCTACAGGGGATCTTACTATGGCTACACCTTC.

V gene TRBV28 combines with J gene TRBJ1-4; 7 bases align to TRBD1. The trim removed 3 bases at V and 6 bases at J, leaving 4 bases unmatched. Germline V gene sequence: CDR1 MDHEN, CDR2 SYDVKM. The CDR3 spans 14 residues. CDR3 residues: CASSFAGGDEKLFF. The CDR3 bases are TGTGCCAGCAGTTTCGCAGGGGGAGATGAAAAACTGTTTTTT. The full variable domain, its missing parts supplied by reference TRBV28 and TRBJ1-4, is DVKVTQSSRYLVKRTGEKVFLECVQDMDHENMFWYRQDPGLGLRLIYFSYDVKMKEKGDIPEGYSVSREKKERFSLILESASTNQTSMYLCASSFAGGDEKLFFGSGTQLSVL.

V and J are TRBV7-9 and TRBJ1-1; no definite D call. Germline V CDR1 and CDR2: SEHNR, FQNEAQ (reference sequence). This CDR3 contains 16 residues. V was trimmed by 1 base and J by 0 bases, leaving 12 bases between them. This chain's CDR3 is CASSLGNPVLNTEAFF. Here the CDR3 DNA reads TGTGCCAGCAGCTTAGGGAATCCTGTTTTGAACACTGAAGCTTTCTTT.

In this sample, this clonotype turned up a few times. This chain uses TRBV4-2 with TRBJ2-1; 8 positions agree with TRBD2. The V segment lost 3 bases and the J segment 3 bases; nucleotides outside the gene matches: 10. CDR1 and CDR2 (germline): LGHNA, YNFKEQ. CDR3 length: 17 amino acids. The CDR3 coding sequence is TGTGCCAGCAGCCATCTTGAAGCGGGGGACCACTACAATGAGCAGTTCTTC. The encoded protein is CASSHLEAGDHYNEQFF.

There are a few counts of this clonotype. A read error may account for a junction end that differs from germline. The chain couples TRBV5-1 to TRBJ2-7; 12 nucleotides match TRBD2. This CDR3 comprises 16 residues. The germline CDR1 and CDR2 sequences are SGHRS and YFSETQ. The CDR3 is CTSSLGLAGGPDEQYF. The CDR3 nucleotides are TGCACCAGCAGCTTGGGCCTAGCGGGAGGGCCTGACGAGCAGTACTTC.

This clonotype has more than one count but fewer than ten. V gene TRBV29-1 combines with J gene TRBJ2-5; D unresolved. The V gene's germline CDR1 is SQVTM and CDR2 ANQGSEA. There are 15 residues in the CDR3. V lost 1 base and J 5 bases, leaving 17 bases between the germline ends. The CDR3 DNA reads as TGCAGCGTTGAAGGTACGGGCACTCCCTTGGAGACCCAGTACTTC. It specifies CSVEGTGTPLETQYF.

The chain uses TRBV11-2 and TRBJ1-4; 7 positions agree with TRBD1. This CDR3 region has 13 residues. V lost 3 bases, J lost 7 bases, and 2 bases stayed unmatched. Germline CDR1 SGHAT, CDR2 FQNNGV. The DNA for the CDR3 is TGTGCCAGCAGCTTCAGACAGGGTGAAAAACTGTTTTTT. This gives the protein CASSFRQGEKLFF.

V and J are TRBV11-2 and TRBJ2-7; D is ambiguous. Germline V gives CDR1 SGHAT, CDR2 FQNNGV. Trimming left V 7 bases short and J 3 bases short, with 16 bases between. CDR3 length: 14 amino acids. The CDR3 coding sequence is TGTGCCAGCAACCCTAGAAATAGGTACTACGAGCAGTACTTC. Translating gives CASNPRNRYYEQYF.

This clonotype was seen more than once but under ten times. The rearrangement uses TRBV20-1 and TRBJ2-7; 9 bases agree with TRBD1. The CDR3 is made up of 14 amino acids. Germline V gives CDR1 DFQATT, CDR2 SNEGSKA (reference sequence). V lost 0 bases and J lost 5; bases outside the gene matches: 5. The CDR3 loop is CSARETGGLNEQYF. In nucleotides, the CDR3 is TGCAGTGCTAGAGAAACAGGGGGCTTAAACGAGCAGTACTTC.

This clonotype was seen more than once but under ten times. This chain joins TRBV7-9 and TRBJ2-7; 11 bases match TRBD1. The V gene end was trimmed by 3 bases and the J gene end by 3 bases; junction bases not matched to a gene: 7. The germline V gene encodes CDR1 SEHNR and CDR2 FQNEAQ (reference sequence). The CDR3 contains 16 residues. The CDR3 loop reads CASSFDWDRGSYEQYF. The CDR3 DNA follows: TGTGCCAGCAGCTTCGATTGGGACAGGGGGAGCTACGAGCAGTACTTC.

This clonotype was detected only a few times. The gene calls are TRBV4-2 and TRBJ2-1; no firm D call. The CDR3 runs to 14 residues. Per the germline V gene, CDR1 is LGHNA and CDR2 is YNFKEQ. V gave up 1 base and J gave up 5 bases, with 9 bases separating them. CDR3 sequence: CASSQGLVDNEQFF. CDR3 DNA sequence: TGTGCCAGCAGCCAAGGGCTGGTGGACAATGAGCAGTTCTTC.

This clonotype turned up a few times. The J gene is TRBJ2-1, the V gene TRBV12-3 or TRBV12-4; D gene ambiguous. The CDR3 runs 14 residues. V was clipped by 10 bases and J by 5 bases, with 18 bases between them. The CDR3 DNA sequence: TGTGCCACTTCCCCTCCGGGTTTCAACAATGAGCAGTTCTTC. Protein product: CATSPPGFNNEQFF.

This clonotype was seen only a few times. The CDR3 DNA reads TGTGCCATCAGTGATAATGGGGGCAGGGCCCCGAACACTGAAGCTTTCTTT. Translated: CAISDNGGRAPNTEAFF. This rearrangement joins TRBV10-3 to TRBJ1-1; weak D call: TRBD1 (6 bases). The CDR3 length is 17 residues. Germline V gene data show CDR1 as ENHRY and CDR2 as SYGVKD. With 3 bases removed from V and 1 base from J, the gap between germline ends came to 18 bases.

This clonotype came up a few times. The V call is TRBV2, the J call TRBJ1-5, with 9 positions matching TRBD1. J lost 7 bases, V lost 6 bases, and 7 bases had no gene match. The CDR3 length is 14 residues. Germline V gives CDR1 SNHLY, CDR2 FYNNEI. CDR3 nucleotide sequence: TGTGCCAGCAGACCGGGACAGGGATCGCAGCCCCAGCATTTT. This sequence encodes CASRPGQGSQPQHF.

This clonotype has a handful of counts. The rearrangement uses TRBV7-2 and TRBJ2-2; no firm D call. Trimming pared 5 bases from V and 4 bases from J, leaving 8 bases between. This CDR3 is 13 amino acids long. Germline CDR1 is SGHTA and CDR2 is FQGNSA. The CDR3 DNA reads as TGTGCCAGCAGCCAGCGCAGCACCGGGGAGCTGTTTTTT. The encoded protein is CASSQRSTGELFF. The variable domain in full, completed from reference TRBV7-2 and TRBJ2-2, reads GAGVSQSPSNKVTEKGKDVELRCDPISGHTALYWYRQSLGQGLEFLIYFQGNSAPDKSGLPSDRFSAERTGGSVSTLTIQRTQQEDSAVYLCASSQRSTGELFFGEGSRLTVL.

This clonotype has only a few counts. The chain couples TRBV6-2 or TRBV6-3 to TRBJ2-1; no clear D gene. Germline CDR1 is MNHEY and CDR2 is SVGEGT. The ends were cut back, 2 bases at V and 7 bases at J, with 18 bases in the middle. The CDR3 spans 16 residues. In nucleotides, the CDR3 is TGTGCCAGCAGTTACCCCTTTGGGCCGAGTAGGAATGAGCAGTTCTTC. This sequence encodes CASSYPFGPSRNEQFF.

The J gene is TRBJ1-4, the V gene TRBV20-1, with no clear D. The CDR3 has 15 residues. CDR1 is DFQATT, CDR2 SNEGSKA, per germline (reference sequence). The ends were cut back, 6 bases at V and 0 bases at J, with 14 bases in the middle. The CDR3 here is CSAQDYFATNEKLFF. The CDR3, as DNA: TGCAGTGCGCAGGACTACTTTGCAACTAATGAAAAACTGTTTTTT.

The J gene is TRBJ2-5, the V gene TRBV7-3; TRBD1 matches 8 bases. The V gene end was trimmed by 5 bases and the J gene end by 4 bases; junction bases not matched to a gene: 6. Germline V gives CDR1 SGHTA, CDR2 FQGTGA. There are 14 residues in the CDR3. CDR3 residues: CASSPDRGGETQYF. The CDR3 nucleotides read TGTGCCAGCAGCCCCGACAGGGGTGGAGAGACCCAGTACTTC.

This clonotype was counted at least ten times. This chain joins TRBV12-3 or TRBV12-4 and TRBJ2-7, with unresolved D. This CDR3 is built from 14 residues. Between the trimmed V and J ends, which lost 4 bases and 4 bases, there was a span of 14 bases. The CDR3 DNA is TGTGCCAGCAGTTCACCCCGGGTAGAGTACGAGCAGTACTTC. Translation: CASSSPRVEYEQYF.

This clonotype has more than one count but fewer than ten. The V and J genes are TRBV19 and TRBJ2-1, with D possibly TRBD2 on 6 matching bases. The CDR3 is 14 residues long. The germline V gene encodes CDR1 LNHDA and CDR2 SQIVND (reference sequence). V lost 3 bases and J 6 bases, leaving 12 bases between the germline ends. CDR3 nucleotides: TGTGCCAGTAGTATTGGTGGGGAGGTCAATGAGCAGTTCTTC. Protein product: CASSIGGEVNEQFF.

V is TRBV7-9 and J is TRBJ1-5; 8 bases are shared with TRBD1. CDR3 length: 16 amino acids. Germline CDR1 and CDR2: SEHNR and FQNEAQ (reference sequence). Unmatched junction bases numbered 8, after V lost 5 bases and J lost 2 bases. The DNA for the CDR3 is TGTGCCAGCAGCCTAGGTCCGGGACAGGGCAATCAGCCCCAGCATTTT. Translated, it gives CASSLGPGQGNQPQHF. Full variable domain (rest looked up from reference TRBV7-9 and TRBJ1-5): DTGVSQNPRHKITKRGQNVTFRCDPISEHNRLYWYRQTLGQGPEFLTYFQNEAQLEKSRLLSDRFSAERPKGSFSTLEIQRTEQGDSAMYLCASSLGPGQGNQPQHFGDGTRLSIL.